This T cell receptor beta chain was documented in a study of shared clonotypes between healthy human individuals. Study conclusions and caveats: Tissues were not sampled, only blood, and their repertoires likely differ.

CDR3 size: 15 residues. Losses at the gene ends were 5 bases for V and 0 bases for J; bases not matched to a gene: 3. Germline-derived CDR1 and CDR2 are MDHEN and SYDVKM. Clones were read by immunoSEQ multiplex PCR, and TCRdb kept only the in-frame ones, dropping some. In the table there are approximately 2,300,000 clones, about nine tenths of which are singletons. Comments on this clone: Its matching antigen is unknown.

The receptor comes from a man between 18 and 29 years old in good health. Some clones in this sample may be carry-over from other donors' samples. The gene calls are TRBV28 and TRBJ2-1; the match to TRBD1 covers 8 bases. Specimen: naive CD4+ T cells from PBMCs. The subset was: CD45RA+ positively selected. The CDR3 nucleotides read TGTGCCAGCAGTCGCAGGGGGCGCTCCTACAATGAGCAGTTCTTC. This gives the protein CASSRRGRSYNEQFF.